Presented here are 30 T cell receptor beta chains from one specimen sequenced in a study of T cell clonality in common variable immunodeficiency. Clones were read by immunoSEQ multiplex PCR, and TCRdb kept only the in-frame ones, dropping some. Altogether fewer than 70,000 clones were found in the sample, and no singletons occur. The specimen sequenced was peripheral blood mononuclear cells. Receptors originate from a person between 18 and 75 years old in good health.

Many counts were recorded for this clone. The CDR3 end is not reached by the read, which stops 3 residues before it; the germline J gene fills it in. The V gene is TRBV18, the J gene TRBJ1-1, with D unresolved. This CDR3 contains 14 residues. Germline V gene data show CDR1 as KGHSH and CDR2 as LQKENI. CDR3 residues: CASSPPLTTPEAFF. The CDR3 DNA, read in part, is TGTGCCAGCTCACCACCGTTGACAACTCCCGAA.

This clone was found many times. The observed sequence ends 3 residues before the CDR3 terminus, with the missing tail filled in from the germline J gene. The chain joins TRBV7-2 to TRBJ2-7, with 7 bases aligning to TRBD1. The CDR3 loop spans 15 amino acids. Germline loops: CDR1 SGHTA, CDR2 FQGNSA. The V gene end was trimmed by 4 bases and the J gene end by 0 bases; junction bases not matched to a gene: 6. CDR3 region: CASSSPDRASYEQYF. The sequenced CDR3 bases are TGTGCCAGCAGCTCTCCCGACAGGGCCTCCTACGAG.

This clone was recorded many times. The chain's CDR3 is CASSLQPISGRGHEQFF. Incomplete CDR3 DNA: TGTGCCAGCAGCCTCCAACCCATTAGCGGGAGAGGGCATGAG. This chain links TRBV7-3 with TRBJ2-1, with 9 bases aligning to TRBD2. With the read ending 3 residues before the CDR3 end, the germline J gene is used to fill in that end. V gave up 5 bases and J gave up 8 bases; unmatched junction bases: 16. Per germline, CDR1 SGHTA and CDR2 FQGTGA. This CDR3 is 17 amino acids long.

Concerning this clone: One junction end does not reproduce the germline sequence, and a read error may be involved. The sequenced fragment ends 3 residues before the CDR3 boundary, so the rest is inferred from the germline J gene. The V call is TRBV7-7, the J call TRBJ2-7, with 7 bases matching TRBD2. Germline CDR1 is SSHAT and CDR2 is FNYEAQ (reference sequence). CDR3 size: 15 residues. The sequenced part of the CDR3 DNA is TGTGCTAGCAGCATCCGACCTAGCGGTCCCTACGAG. Translating gives CASSIRPSGPYE. The entire CDR3 protein reads CASSIRPSGPYEQYF.

This clone was recorded at least ten times. The read terminates 3 residues before the CDR3 end, so the remaining end is supplied by the germline J gene. The chain recombines TRBV2 with TRBJ1-2; TRBD1 is a possible D gene (5 bases). This CDR3 is 13 amino acids long. V lost 5 bases and J 4 bases, leaving 11 bases between the germline ends. Germline V CDR1 and CDR2: SNHLY, FYNNEI. The DNA read from the CDR3 is TGTGCCAGCAGTAGCGGGACGGTCTATGGC. This sequence encodes CASSSGTVYG. The entire CDR3 protein is CASSSGTVYGYTF.

This clone was counted at least ten times. Incomplete CDR3 DNA: TGTGCCAGCAGCTCTGGACTAGCGGGTACCTACAATGAG. It translates to CASSSGLAGTYNE. In full, the CDR3 is CASSSGLAGTYNEQFF. The chain joins TRBV5-4 to TRBJ2-1; 11 nucleotides line up with TRBD2. Read sequence stops 3 residues before the CDR3 end, and the germline J gene provides the missing end. The CDR3 contains 16 residues. Trimming took 3 bases from V and 2 from J; bases not matched to a gene: 4. CDR1 is SGHNT, CDR2 YYREEE, per germline (reference sequence).

This clone has a count of ten or more. From the germline J gene comes the end of the CDR3, since the read stops 3 residues before it. The chain recombines TRBV7-8 with TRBJ2-7; 7 bases line up with TRBD1. CDR3 length: 15 amino acids. Germline V CDR1 and CDR2: SGHVS, FQNEAQ. With 1 base clipped from V and 1 base from J, the junction kept 4 bases outside the gene matches. This chain's CDR3 is CASSLENRGSYEQYF. The DNA read from the CDR3 is TGTGCCAGCAGCTTAGAAAACAGGGGTTCCTACGAG.

This clone was found many times. The CDR3 bases that were read are TGTGCCTTCGTGGGGGGGACTGAA. Amino acid sequence: CAFVGGTE. The entire CDR3 protein is CAFVGGTEAFF. The chain uses TRBV30 and TRBJ1-1, with D possibly being TRBD1 (5 bases). The read comes to an end 3 residues before the CDR3 does, leaving the germline J gene to fill in the end. Germline V gives CDR1 GTSNPN, CDR2 SVGIG (reference sequence). Trimming left V 7 bases short and J 5 bases short, with 11 bases between. This CDR3 spans 11 amino acids.

There are a few counts of this clone. With the read ending 3 residues before the CDR3 end, the germline J gene is used to fill in that end. The chain links TRBV10-2 to TRBJ2-1; 10 positions match TRBD2. The CDR3 consists of 14 residues. J was trimmed by 7 bases and V by 7 bases; bases with no gene match: 7. Germline CDR1 and CDR2: WSHSY and SAAADI. This chain's CDR3 is CASTSSGSGNEQFF. The sequenced part of the CDR3 DNA is TGCGCCAGCACCTCTAGCGGGAGCGGGAATGAG.

This clone was counted ten times or more. Read coverage stops 3 residues before the CDR3 terminus; the germline J gene supplies the remainder. This chain uses TRBV18 with TRBJ1-1; TRBD1 matches 8 bases. The germline CDR1 and CDR2 sequences are KGHSH and LQKENI. V shed 4 bases and J 6 bases; nucleotides not matched to a gene: 4. The CDR3 contains 13 residues. CDR3 sequence: CASSQDRVSEAFF. CDR3 bases read: TGTGCCAGCTCACAGGACAGGGTATCTGAA.

In this sample, this clone turned up many times. With the read ending 3 residues before the CDR3 end, the germline J gene is used to fill in that end. The chain has TRBV6-2 or TRBV6-3 and TRBJ2-7; 14 bases align to TRBD2. V trimming: 6 bases; J trimming: 4 bases; junction bases outside the gene matches: 11. The CDR3 has 17 amino acids. Germline assignment: CDR1 MNHEY and CDR2 SVGEGT. The sequenced CDR3 bases are TGTGCCAGCAGCCCGACTAGCGGGAGGGCCGGGAAGTACGAG. It yields the protein CASSPTSGRAGKYE. The CDR3 as a whole reads CASSPTSGRAGKYEQYF.

This clone was counted many times. The read comes to an end 3 residues before the CDR3 does, leaving the germline J gene to fill in the end. The chain combines TRBV7-9 with TRBJ1-2, with D uncertain. The CDR3 runs to 12 residues. Between the trimmed V and J ends, which lost 1 base and 7 bases, there was a span of 7 bases. The germline V gene has CDR1 SEHNR and CDR2 FQNEAQ (reference sequence). CDR3 bases read: TGTGCCAGCAGCTTAGGTCAGGCTGGC. It specifies CASSLGQAG. The CDR3 as a whole reads CASSLGQAGYTF. The whole variable domain, remainder taken from reference TRBV7-9 and TRBJ1-2, is DTGVSQNPRHKITKRGQNVTFRCDPISEHNRLYWYRQTLGQGPEFLTYFQNEAQLEKSRLLSDRFSAERPKGSFSTLEIQRTEQGDSAMYLCASSLGQAGYTFGSGTRLTVV.

This clone was seen ten or more times. Coverage ceases 3 residues before the CDR3 finishes, and the germline J gene fills in the end. The rearrangement links TRBV5-6 to TRBJ2-2; 10 bases match TRBD1. CDR1 and CDR2 from the germline V gene are SGHDT and YYEEEE. V lost 5 bases to trimming and J lost 2 bases; unmatched junction nucleotides: 0. The CDR3 is 14 residues long. CDR3 DNA, as far as it was read: TGTGCCAGCAGGACAGGGGGCAACACCGGGGAG. The encoded protein is CASRTGGNTGE. In full, the CDR3 is CASRTGGNTGELFF.

This clone appeared many times. Sequencing ends 3 residues short of the CDR3 end; the germline J gene provides the rest. The chain links TRBV19 to TRBJ1-5; D is perhaps TRBD1 (5 bases). The CDR3 runs 16 residues. Germline assignment: CDR1 LNHDA and CDR2 SQIVND (reference sequence). Deletions cut 1 base from V and 6 bases from J, with 16 bases between. CDR3 bases read: TGTGCCAGTAGTATAGTGGACGGACAAGGAGTTCAGCCC. Translating it yields CASSIVDGQGVQP. The full CDR3 is CASSIVDGQGVQPQHF.

Notes on this clone: From the germline J gene comes the end of the CDR3, since the read stops 3 residues before it. The chain carries TRBV11-2 and TRBJ1-1; TRBD1 might be the D (5 bases). Germline V gene lookup returns CDR1 SGHAT and CDR2 FQNNGV. The V end lost 5 bases, the J end lost 0 bases, and 10 bases lay between the germline ends. CDR3 size: 14 residues. Partial CDR3 DNA: TGTGCCAGCAGCGACGGACATCTGAACACTGAA. Translation gives CASSDGHLNTE. The complete CDR3 sequence is CASSDGHLNTEAFF.

At least ten counts were recorded for this clone. The read terminates 3 residues before the CDR3 end, so the remaining end is supplied by the germline J gene. J is TRBJ2-2 and V is TRBV6-2 or TRBV6-3; TRBD2 matches at 10 bases. Per the germline V gene, CDR1 is MNHEY and CDR2 is SVGEGT. CDR3 length: 13 amino acids. Trimming cost V 7 bases and J 7 bases; bases outside gene matches: 3. CDR3 bases read: TGTGCCAGCACGGGACTAGCGATCGGGGAG. Translated, it gives CASTGLAIGE. The full CDR3 sequence reads CASTGLAIGELFF.

This clone has a count of ten or more. Read sequence stops 3 residues before the CDR3 end, and the germline J gene provides the missing end. The chain joins TRBV4-1 to TRBJ1-2; 8 bases agree with TRBD1. CDR1 is MGHRA and CDR2 is YSYEKL in the germline V gene. There are 17 residues in the CDR3. Trimming took 1 base from V and 3 from J; bases not matched to a gene: 10. The DNA read from the CDR3 is TGCGCCAGCAGCCAAGGACTCAGGGGGCGCCGGGACTATGGC. Encoded protein: CASSQGLRGRRDYG. In full, the CDR3 is CASSQGLRGRRDYGYTF.

This clone has ten or more counts. The read finishes 3 residues shy of the CDR3 end, and the germline J gene is used to complete it. This chain uses TRBV7-2 with TRBJ2-3; 12 bases line up with TRBD2. Losses at the gene ends were 0 bases for V and 4 bases for J; bases not matched to a gene: 5. The CDR3 is made up of 17 amino acids. Germline-derived CDR1 and CDR2 are SGHTA and FQGNSA. CDR3 DNA (partial): TGTGCCAGCAGCTTAGCACCGGGACTAGCGGGCGCAGATACG. This codes for CASSLAPGLAGADT. In full, the CDR3 is CASSLAPGLAGADTQYF.

This clone has ten or more counts. The CDR3 end falls 3 residues outside the read, so it is completed with the germline J gene. The chain employs TRBV20-1 and TRBJ2-5; no reliable D call. The CDR3 has 11 amino acids. The V gene lost 4 bases and the J gene lost 5 bases, with 8 bases spanning the gap. CDR1 DFQATT and CDR2 SNEGSKA come from the germline V gene (reference sequence). The CDR3 reads CSATSPETQYF. The sequenced part of the CDR3 DNA is TGCAGTGCTACCTCTCCCGAGACC.

This clone was seen at least ten times. With the read ending 3 residues before the CDR3 end, the germline J gene is used to fill in that end. The rearrangement uses TRBV27 and TRBJ1-6; TRBD1 is a possible D gene (6 bases). Germline CDR1 and CDR2: MNHEY and SMNVEV (reference sequence). CDR3 length: 19 amino acids. The V and J ends lost 2 bases and 4 bases respectively, with 21 bases between them. The CDR3 DNA, read in part, is TGTGCCAGCAGTTTACCACGACAGGAGACCACGGCGTATAATTCACCC. Translating gives CASSLPRQETTAYNSP. The whole CDR3 sequence reads CASSLPRQETTAYNSPLHF.

This clone was counted ten times or more. The CDR3 end falls 3 residues outside the read, so it is completed with the germline J gene. This chain uses TRBV19 with TRBJ1-5, with TRBD1 as a possible D gene (5 bases). The CDR3 is 14 amino acids. The germline V gene has CDR1 LNHDA and CDR2 SQIVND (reference sequence). The V end was cut by 5 bases, the J end by 4 bases, with 12 bases between. The covered CDR3 bases are TGTGCCAGTAGTTTTGGGACTCGTAATCAGCCC. It encodes CASSFGTRNQP. The CDR3 as a whole reads CASSFGTRNQPQHF.

Ten or more counts support this clone. Read data end 3 residues before the CDR3 end; the end is taken from the germline J gene. The chain combines TRBV29-1 with TRBJ1-2; the match to TRBD1 covers 9 bases. V trimming: 7 bases; J trimming: 5 bases; junction bases outside the gene matches: 8. Germline values: CDR1 SQVTM, CDR2 ANQGSEA. CDR3 size: 13 residues. CDR3 sequence reads: CSARTGEPYGYTF. Incomplete CDR3 DNA: TGCAGCGCTCGGACAGGGGAGCCTTATGGC.

The table lists this clone with many counts. The read ends 3 residues early relative to the CDR3; the germline J gene fills the gap. The genes are TRBV29-1 and TRBJ1-1; 7 nucleotides align to TRBD1. CDR1 and CDR2 from the germline V gene are SQVTM and ANQGSEA. The CDR3 has 15 amino acids. V gave up 8 bases and J gave up 5 bases; unmatched junction bases: 17. CDR3 sequence reads: CSTPGRTGRRTEAFF. CDR3 DNA, as far as it was read: TGCAGCACTCCGGGAAGGACAGGACGTCGGACTGAA.

This clone has ten or more counts. CDR3 region: CAWSVGGSETQYF. The sequenced CDR3 bases are TGTGCCTGGAGTGTGGGGGGTTCAGAGACC. The chain joins TRBV30 to TRBJ2-5, with D possibly being TRBD2 (6 bases). The CDR3 end lies 3 residues beyond the end of the read and is filled in from the germline J gene. Germline loops: CDR1 GTSNPN, CDR2 SVGIG (reference sequence). V was cut by 0 bases and J by 4 bases, with 9 bases left in between. The CDR3 is 13 amino acids.

This clone was seen many times. The sequenced fragment ends 3 residues before the CDR3 boundary, so the rest is inferred from the germline J gene. V gene TRBV5-6 combines with J gene TRBJ2-5; D gene ambiguous. Trimming took 3 bases from V and 3 from J, leaving 6 bases between them. The CDR3 consists of 12 residues. Germline V CDR1 and CDR2: SGHDT, YYEEEE. Partial CDR3 DNA: TGTGCCAGCAGCTCTAACGAAGAGACC. Its protein product is CASSSNEET. The CDR3 in full is CASSSNEETQYF. Complete variable domain (other parts from reference TRBV5-6 and TRBJ2-5): DAGVTQSPTHLIKTRGQQVTLRCSPKSGHDTVSWYQQALGQGPQFIFQYYEEEERQRGNFPDRFSGHQFPNYSSELNVNALLLGDSALYLCASSSNEETQYFGPGTRLLVL.

This clone was counted many times. The observed sequence ends 3 residues before the CDR3 terminus, with the missing tail filled in from the germline J gene. This chain links TRBV2 with TRBJ2-1; 14 bases match TRBD2. Germline-derived CDR1 and CDR2 are SNHLY and FYNNEI. This CDR3 spans 19 amino acids. V was pared by 2 bases and J by 9 bases, with 15 bases of the junction left unmatched. CDR3 DNA, as far as it was read: TGTGCCAGCAGTGAAAATTTGGCGGGACTAGCGGGAGTCCGAGGTGAG. Its protein product is CASSENLAGLAGVRGE. The full CDR3 sequence reads CASSENLAGLAGVRGEQFF.

A few counts support this clone. The read ends 3 residues shy of where the CDR3 ends; the end is completed using the germline J gene. The chain carries TRBV18 and TRBJ1-2; 7 positions match TRBD1. The V gene's germline CDR1 is KGHSH and CDR2 LQKENI. Trimming at V came to 2 bases and at J to 7 bases, leaving 10 bases not matched to a gene. The CDR3 runs to 15 residues. The part of the CDR3 DNA that was read is TGTGCCAGCTCACCAGAGACAGGGCTAGCCAGTGGC. The encoded protein is CASSPETGLASG. The entire CDR3 sequence reads CASSPETGLASGYTF.

The sample holds many counts of this clone. The CDR3 is cut off 3 residues early in the read; its end comes from the germline J gene. The gene calls are TRBV11-2 and TRBJ2-5; TRBD1 matches 10 bases. The CDR3 contains 14 residues. Trimming took 5 bases from V and 2 from J; bases not matched to a gene: 2. CDR1 is SGHAT, CDR2 FQNNGV, per germline. CDR3 sequence: CASSKGQGQETQYF. Incomplete CDR3 DNA: TGTGCCAGCAGCAAGGGACAGGGGCAAGAGACC.

This clone was counted many times. Sequencing ends 3 residues short of the CDR3 end; the germline J gene provides the rest. V and J are TRBV28 and TRBJ1-1; the match to TRBD1 covers 10 bases. Per the germline V gene, CDR1 is MDHEN and CDR2 is SYDVKM. This CDR3 region has 16 residues. Trimming at V came to 4 bases and at J to 4 bases, leaving 9 bases not matched to a gene. The CDR3 loop reads CASSSPGQGFSTEAFF. The DNA read from the CDR3 is TGTGCCAGCAGTTCACCGGGACAGGGGTTCAGCACTGAA. The full variable domain, in which reference TRBV28 and TRBJ1-1 provide the parts outside the CDR3, is DVKVTQSSRYLVKRTGEKVFLECVQDMDHENMFWYRQDPGLGLRLIYFSYDVKMKEKGDIPEGYSVSREKKERFSLILESASTNQTSMYLCASSSPGQGFSTEAFFGQGTRLTVV.

This clone was picked up many times. With the read ending 3 residues before the CDR3 end, the germline J gene is used to fill in that end. The chain employs TRBV2 and TRBJ2-7; 12 bases align to TRBD1. The CDR3 is 16 amino acids. Looked up from germline, CDR1 is SNHLY and CDR2 is FYNNEI. The V gene end was trimmed by 6 bases and the J gene end by 3 bases; junction bases not matched to a gene: 9. CDR3: CASRAGTGGPHYEQYF. CDR3 DNA, as far as it was read: TGTGCCAGCAGGGCCGGGACAGGGGGCCCTCACTACGAG.